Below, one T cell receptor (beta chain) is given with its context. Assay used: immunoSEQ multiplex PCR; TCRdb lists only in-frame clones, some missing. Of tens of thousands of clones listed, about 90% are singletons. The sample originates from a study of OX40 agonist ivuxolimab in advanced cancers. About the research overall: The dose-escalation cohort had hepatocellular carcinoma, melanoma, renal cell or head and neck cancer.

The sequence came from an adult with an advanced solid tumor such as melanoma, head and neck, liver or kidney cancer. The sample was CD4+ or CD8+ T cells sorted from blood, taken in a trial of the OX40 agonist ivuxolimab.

In DNA, the CDR3 is TGTGCCTGGACGGGGAGAGCGGACACCGGGGAGCTGTTTTTT. Protein sequence: CAWTGRADTGELFF. The V gene is TRBV30, the J gene TRBJ2-2, with D possibly matching TRBD2 (5 bases). This CDR3 region has 14 residues. From germline, CDR1 is GTSNPN and CDR2 SVGIG (reference sequence). V lost 4 bases and J lost 3, with 12 bases in between.